This T cell receptor (beta chain) was sequenced in a study of circulating CD8 cells and anti-PD-1 response in melanoma. The wider study: About 45% of the 13 patients had prior targeted therapy or immunotherapy; seven did not. General observations from the study: Only baseline and M1 samples entered the published repertoire comparisons. The cohort mixed treatment-naive and previously treated patients.

The CDR3 runs to 14 residues. V was clipped by 3 bases and J by 4 bases, with 12 bases between them. Germline V CDR1 and CDR2: LNHDA, SQIVND (reference sequence). Four subsets defined by PD-1 and/or TIGIT were sorted from live CD3+CD8+TCRalphabeta+ cells. This clonotype is large. The antigen is unknown. The QIAseq Immune Repertoire TCR panel built the libraries from roughly 15 ng of total RNA. TCRdb itself ran the reads through MiXCR, one entry per CDR3 protein. The sample lists 300 to 450 distinct CDR3 sequences, 5.4% occurring once. The sample was CD8+ T cells from PBMCs, taken at baseline or after one month of anti-PD-1 therapy (not recorded which). The V and J genes are TRBV19 and TRBJ1-1; the D gene is possibly TRBD1 (5 bases). This TCR was recovered from a human donor with melanoma. The CDR3 DNA sequence: TGTGCCAGTAGTATGTCGGGGCTGGCCACTGAAGCTTTCTTT. This translates into CASSMSGLATEAFF.